This entry lists 11 T cell receptor beta chains sequenced from one sample in a study of shared clonotypes between healthy human individuals. TCRdb's table, derived via immunoSEQ multiplex PCR, lists solely in-frame clones and lacks some. The data contain some 2 million clones, roughly 96% of them singletons. Sequenced material: naive CD4+ T cells sorted from blood. Sample subset: CD45RA+ positively selected. The receptors were gathered from a man aged 18 to 35 in good health.

As to this clone: The identical CDR3 is also encoded by other nucleotide sequences in the sample. The rearrangement joins TRBV7-2 to TRBJ2-5; 7 bases align to TRBD1. Germline V gives CDR1 SGHTA, CDR2 FQGNSA. J gave up 5 bases and V 2 bases, and 2 bases lay outside the gene matches. CDR3 length: 13 amino acids. Written as DNA, the CDR3 is TGTGCCAGCAGCTTAAACAGGGGTGAGACCCAGTACTTC. Protein: CASSLNRGETQYF.

The chain links TRBV6-5 to TRBJ2-5; D perhaps matches TRBD2 (6 bases). Germline CDR1 is MNHEY and CDR2 is SVGAGI. With 6 bases removed from V and 11 bases from J, the gap between germline ends came to 13 bases. CDR3 length: 11 amino acids. The CDR3 sequence is CASSRGLEQYF. The DNA for the CDR3 is TGTGCCAGCAGCCGGGGGTTAGAGCAGTACTTC.

This sequence joins TRBV7-2 and TRBJ2-7; D is uncertain. CDR1 is SGHTA and CDR2 is FQGNSA in the germline V gene. This CDR3 is 16 amino acids long. Trimming took off 1 base at V and 2 bases at J, with 15 bases between the two ends. This CDR3 is CASSLVVGSPTYEQYF. The CDR3 DNA reads as TGTGCCAGCAGCTTAGTGGTCGGCTCCCCCACCTACGAGCAGTACTTC. The variable domain in full, completed from reference TRBV7-2 and TRBJ2-7, reads GAGVSQSPSNKVTEKGKDVELRCDPISGHTALYWYRQSLGQGLEFLIYFQGNSAPDKSGLPSDRFSAERTGGSVSTLTIQRTQQEDSAVYLCASSLVVGSPTYEQYFGPGTRLTVT.

This clone was seen a single time. This chain uses TRBV7-2 with TRBJ2-1; the D is unclear. V lost 5 bases, J lost 6 bases, and 11 bases lay in between. The CDR3 spans 13 residues. Germline V gene lookup returns CDR1 SGHTA and CDR2 FQGNSA. The CDR3 sequence is CASSPQRSNEQFF. In nucleotides, the CDR3 is TGTGCCAGCAGCCCACAGCGCAGCAATGAGCAGTTCTTC.

V and J are TRBV7-2 and TRBJ2-3; 7 bases line up with TRBD1. V dropped 1 base and J dropped 7; count of bases not matched to a gene: 5. CDR3 length equals 14 residues. The germline gives CDR1 SGHTA, CDR2 FQGNSA. The CDR3 reads CASSLGRTGHTQYF. In DNA, the CDR3 is TGTGCCAGCAGCTTAGGGCGGACAGGACATACGCAGTATTTT.

This chain connects TRBV4-3 to TRBJ2-5; D gene unclear. Germline CDR1 is LGHNA and CDR2 is YSLEER. The CDR3 length is 15 residues. The V and J ends lost 0 bases and 1 base respectively, with 9 bases between them. This CDR3 is CASSQDRYIQETQYF. The CDR3 DNA sequence: TGCGCCAGCAGCCAAGATCGGTACATCCAAGAGACCCAGTACTTC.

This sequence joins TRBV7-8 and TRBJ1-1; D gene unclear. The V and J ends lost 0 bases and 0 bases respectively, with 2 bases between them. There are 13 residues in the CDR3. The germline V gene has CDR1 SGHVS and CDR2 FQNEAQ. The CDR3 region is CASSLALNTEAFF. The CDR3 nucleotides read TGTGCCAGCAGCTTAGCGTTGAACACTGAAGCTTTCTTT.

Concerning this clone: Other DNA sequences in the sample encode the same CDR3. The V and J genes are TRBV5-4 and TRBJ2-5; the D is unclear. This CDR3 has 13 residues. The germline V and J ends were trimmed by 1 base and 1 base, with 5 bases remaining between them. Per the germline V gene, CDR1 is SGHNT and CDR2 is YYREEE (reference sequence). The CDR3 DNA is TGTGCCAGCAGCTTGAGCAGCCAAGAGACCCAGTACTTC. Amino acids: CASSLSSQETQYF.

This clone appeared once. The CDR3 region has the DNA TGTGCCAGCAGCTTAGCAGGCCTGGATACGCAGTATTTT. Amino acid sequence: CASSLAGLDTQYF. This rearrangement joins TRBV7-9 to TRBJ2-3; D gene uncertain. The CDR3 covers 13 residues. Germline V lookup: CDR1 SEHNR, CDR2 FQNEAQ (reference sequence). V was clipped by 0 bases and J by 6 bases, with 7 bases between them.

The rearrangement links TRBV5-4 to TRBJ1-1; D may be TRBD1 (6 bases). Germline CDR1 SGHNT, CDR2 YYREEE (reference sequence). The CDR3 is made up of 16 amino acids. Trimming stripped 5 bases from V and 1 base from J, with 18 bases between. CDR3 bases: TGTGCCAGCAGGATGGAACTACAGGGTGGGAACACTGAAGCTTTCTTT. The encoded protein is CASRMELQGGNTEAFF.

This chain links TRBV5-1 with TRBJ2-4, with TRBD1 matching over 7 bases. V lost 1 base and J lost 5; bases outside the gene matches: 12. The CDR3 is 17 residues long. Germline values: CDR1 SGHRS, CDR2 YFSETQ. The CDR3 DNA follows: TGCGCCAGCAGCTTGCGCCCACCAACAGGGGTCGAAAACATTCAGTACTTC. It is translated as CASSLRPPTGVENIQYF. Complete variable domain (other parts from reference TRBV5-1 and TRBJ2-4): KAGVTQTPRYLIKTRGQQVTLSCSPISGHRSVSWYQQTPGQGLQFLFEYFSETQRNKGNFPGRFSGRQFSNSRSEMNVSTLELGDSALYLCASSLRPPTGVENIQYFGAGTRLSVL.